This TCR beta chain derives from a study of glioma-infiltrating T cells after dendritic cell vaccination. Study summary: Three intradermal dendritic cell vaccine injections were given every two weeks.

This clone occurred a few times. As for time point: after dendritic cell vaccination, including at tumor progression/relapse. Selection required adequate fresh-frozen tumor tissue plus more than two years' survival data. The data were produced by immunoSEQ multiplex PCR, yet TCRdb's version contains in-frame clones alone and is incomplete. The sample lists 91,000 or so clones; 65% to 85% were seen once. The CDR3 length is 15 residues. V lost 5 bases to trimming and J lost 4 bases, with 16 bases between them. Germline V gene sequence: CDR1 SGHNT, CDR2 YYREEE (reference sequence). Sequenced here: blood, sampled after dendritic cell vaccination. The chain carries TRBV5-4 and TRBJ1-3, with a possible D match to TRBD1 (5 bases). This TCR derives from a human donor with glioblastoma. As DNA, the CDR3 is TGTGCCAGCAGTCTGGACACTGGCAGGGGAAACACCATATATTTT. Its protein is CASSLDTGRGNTIYF.